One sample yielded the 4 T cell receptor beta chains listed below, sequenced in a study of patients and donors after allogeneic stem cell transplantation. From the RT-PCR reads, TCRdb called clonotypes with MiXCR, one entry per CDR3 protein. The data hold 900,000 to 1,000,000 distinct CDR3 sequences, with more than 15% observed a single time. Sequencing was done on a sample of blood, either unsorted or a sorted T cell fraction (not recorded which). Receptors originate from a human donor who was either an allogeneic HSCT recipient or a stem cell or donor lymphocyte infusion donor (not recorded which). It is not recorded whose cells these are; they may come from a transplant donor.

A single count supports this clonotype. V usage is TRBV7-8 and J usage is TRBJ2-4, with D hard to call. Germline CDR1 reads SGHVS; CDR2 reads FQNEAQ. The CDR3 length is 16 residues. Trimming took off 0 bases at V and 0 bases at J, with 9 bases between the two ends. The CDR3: CASSLAPVLAKNIQYF. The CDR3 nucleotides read TGTGCCAGCAGCTTAGCCCCAGTACTAGCCAAAAACATTCAGTACTTC.

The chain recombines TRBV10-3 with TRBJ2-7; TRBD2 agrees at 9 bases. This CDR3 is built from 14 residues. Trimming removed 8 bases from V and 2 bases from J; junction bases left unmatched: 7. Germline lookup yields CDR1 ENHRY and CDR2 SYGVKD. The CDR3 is CAIGSAGGPYEQYF. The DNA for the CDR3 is TGTGCCATCGGGTCGGCGGGGGGGCCCTACGAGCAGTACTTC.

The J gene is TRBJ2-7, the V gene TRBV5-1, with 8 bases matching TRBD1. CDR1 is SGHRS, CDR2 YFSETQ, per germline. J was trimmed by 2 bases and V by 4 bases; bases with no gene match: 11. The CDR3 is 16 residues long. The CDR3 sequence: CASSPGTGWGAYEQYF. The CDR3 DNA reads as TGCGCCAGCAGCCCGGGGACAGGTTGGGGGGCCTACGAGCAGTACTTC.

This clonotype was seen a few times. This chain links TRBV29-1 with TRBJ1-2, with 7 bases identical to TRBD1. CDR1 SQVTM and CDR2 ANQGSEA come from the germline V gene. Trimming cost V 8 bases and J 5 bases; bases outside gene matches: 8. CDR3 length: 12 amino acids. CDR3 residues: CSTSATGYGYTF. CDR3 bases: TGCAGCACGTCGGCGACAGGGTATGGCTACACCTTC.